The subject of this entry is one T cell receptor beta chain. The data are from a study of blood T cell repertoires in COVID-19. Produced via immunoSEQ multiplex PCR; TCRdb's table is partial and in-frame only. Here the sample spans approximately 70,000 clones, roughly 90% being singletons. This TCR came from a woman aged 55-69 years with active COVID-19. Material: peripheral blood.

CDR3 protein: CASSQDTGPGYEQYF. The CDR3 nucleotides read TGCGCCAGCAGCCAAGATACTGGCCCCGGGTACGAGCAGTACTTC. The V call is TRBV4-1, the J call TRBJ2-7; no firm D call. Germline CDR1 MGHRA, CDR2 YSYEKL. V was pared by 0 bases and J by 4 bases, with 13 bases between. CDR3 length: 15 residues.